The T cell receptor (beta chain) described here comes from a study of shared clonotypes between healthy human individuals. The CDR3 runs to 18 residues. V dropped 0 bases and J dropped 9 bases, with 21 bases sitting between them. The germline CDR1 and CDR2 sequences are LGHNA and YSLEER. Comments on this clone: Its antigen remains unknown.

Assay: immunoSEQ multiplex PCR; the TCRdb copy retains only in-frame clones and omits some. This table holds a few million clones, 90% to 95% found once. Study-wide results and caveats: Larger richness was generally estimated for naive than memory subsets.

Sequenced material: naive CD4+ T cells sorted from blood. As for subset: CD45RA+ positively selected. The V call is TRBV4-3, the J call TRBJ1-6, with TRBD1 as a possible D gene (5 bases). The origin of this receptor is a man aged 18-30 years in good health. The CDR3 region is CASSQEVEDNFVISPLHF. The CDR3 DNA reads as TGCGCCAGCAGCCAAGAAGTGGAGGACAACTTCGTCATTTCACCCCTCCACTTT.